The T cell receptor beta chain under discussion was sequenced for a study of CD8 T cells in ankylosing spondylitis. Findings and caveats of the study: For ankylosing spondylitis blood, a TCR beta motif of about eight highly homologous variants appeared characteristic.

This clonotype was detected only a few times. What it binds is not known. In germline, CDR1 is DFQATT, CDR2 SNEGSKA (reference sequence). Unmatched junction bases numbered 4, after V lost 3 bases and J lost 6 bases. This CDR3 is built from 13 residues. TCRdb ran MiXCR on the 5' RACE reads and lists one entry per CDR3 protein. Here the sample spans about 540,000 distinct CDR3 sequences, about an eighth being singletons. The chain joins TRBV20-1 to TRBJ2-1; 8 bases agree with TRBD2. Sample: blood, either unsorted or a sorted T cell fraction (not recorded which). The source of this sequence is a male donor with ankylosing spondylitis. In nucleotides, the CDR3 is TGCAGTGCTAGGCTAGCGGGCCTCAATGAGCAGTTCTTC. Translated: CSARLAGLNEQFF.